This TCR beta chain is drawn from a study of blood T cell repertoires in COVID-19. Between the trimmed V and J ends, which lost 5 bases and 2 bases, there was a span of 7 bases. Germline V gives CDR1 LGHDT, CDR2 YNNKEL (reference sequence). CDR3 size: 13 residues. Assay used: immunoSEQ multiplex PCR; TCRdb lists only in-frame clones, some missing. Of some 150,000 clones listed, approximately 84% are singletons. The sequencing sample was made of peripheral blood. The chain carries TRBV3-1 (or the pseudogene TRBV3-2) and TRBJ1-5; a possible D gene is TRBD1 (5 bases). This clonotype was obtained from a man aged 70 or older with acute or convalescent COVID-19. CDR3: CASSGGGNQPQHF. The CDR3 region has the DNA TGTGCCAGCAGCGGGGGGGGCAATCAGCCCCAGCATTTT.